The 19 T cell receptor beta chains below all came from one sample that was sequenced in a study of cytomegalovirus exposure and HLA in healthy donors. The primer mix had 60 Vbeta and 13 Jbeta primers. The assay was immunoSEQ multiplex PCR, and TCRdb's table has in-frame clones only and misses some. This sample has more than 80,000 clones, with approximately 74% found just once. Material: PBMCs. These receptors originate from an older woman in good health and CMV-seropositive.

V and J are TRBV6-5 and TRBJ2-5; D gene uncertain. The germline V gene encodes CDR1 MNHEY and CDR2 SVGAGI. Trimming shortened V by 7 bases and J by 7 bases, and 19 bases separated the two germline ends. There are 14 residues in the CDR3. DNA for the CDR3: TGTGCCAGCATGGCCTCCCCCCTGGAGTGGACCCAGTACTTC. Encoded protein: CASMASPLEWTQYF.

This sequence joins TRBV7-3 and TRBJ2-5; D ambiguous. The CDR3 is made up of 13 amino acids. Germline V lookup: CDR1 SGHTA, CDR2 FQGTGA. V lost 1 base, J lost 5 bases, and 8 bases lay in between. In nucleotides, the CDR3 is TGTGCCAGCAGCTTAATCGGTAGCGAGACCCAGTACTTC. Encoded protein: CASSLIGSETQYF.

This clone was picked up one time. V usage is TRBV4-2 and J usage is TRBJ2-7, with 13 positions matching TRBD2. The CDR3 spans 18 residues. The trim removed 1 base at V and 3 bases at J, leaving 9 bases unmatched. Germline V lookup: CDR1 LGHNA, CDR2 YNFKEQ. The DNA of the CDR3 is TGTGCCAGCAGCCAAGCGTGGACTAGCGGGAGTTCCATCTACGAGCAGTACTTC. Protein: CASSQAWTSGSSIYEQYF.

The chain combines TRBV28 with TRBJ1-1; 11 nucleotides line up with TRBD1. The ends lost 2 bases at V and 6 bases at J; junction bases unmatched: 8. This CDR3 is 16 amino acids long. The germline CDR1 and CDR2 sequences are MDHEN and SYDVKM. CDR3: CASSLTGQGVQSEAFF. Written as DNA, the CDR3 is TGTGCCAGCAGTTTAACGGGACAGGGGGTTCAATCTGAAGCTTTCTTT.

The V gene is TRBV9, the J gene TRBJ2-1, with TRBD2 identical over 7 bases. CDR3 length: 17 residues. Germline CDR1 reads SGDLS; CDR2 reads YYNGEE. Germline trimming cut 4 bases from V and 7 bases from J; bases unmatched to any gene: 17. In DNA form, the CDR3 reads TGTGCCAGCAGCAGACGACCTAGGAGGGAGGGCTTAAATGAGCAGTTCTTC. Translated: CASSRRPRREGLNEQFF.

The chain combines TRBV10-3 with TRBJ2-1, with D hard to call. The CDR3 loop spans 16 amino acids. CDR1 ENHRY and CDR2 SYGVKD come from the germline V gene. V lost 2 bases and J lost 0, with 11 bases in between. CDR3 bases: TGTGCCATCAGTGAGAGGCTAACGGGCTCCTACAATGAGCAGTTCTTC. This sequence encodes CAISERLTGSYNEQFF.

This chain links TRBV7-9 with TRBJ2-7; TRBD1 agrees at 10 bases. The CDR3 is made up of 14 amino acids. Per germline, CDR1 SEHNR and CDR2 FQNEAQ (reference sequence). Trimming took 5 bases from V and 6 from J; bases not matched to a gene: 7. CDR3 nucleotide sequence: TGTGCCAGCAGCCTCGGATGGGACAGGGGCGAGCAGTACTTC. Its translation is CASSLGWDRGEQYF.

The chain carries TRBV11-2 and TRBJ2-1, with TRBD2 identical over 13 bases. Germline V gives CDR1 SGHAT, CDR2 FQNNGV. Unmatched junction bases numbered 8, after V lost 0 bases and J lost 6 bases. The CDR3 has 18 residues. CDR3 amino acids: CASSLDIGLAGVINEQFF. CDR3 in DNA: TGTGCCAGCAGCTTAGATATCGGACTAGCGGGAGTGATCAATGAGCAGTTCTTC.

This clone turned up a few times. The V gene is TRBV30, the J gene TRBJ1-1, with 9 bases that match TRBD1. Trimming removed 1 base from V and 7 bases from J; junction bases left unmatched: 10. The germline V gene has CDR1 GTSNPN and CDR2 SVGIG (reference sequence). This CDR3 comprises 15 residues. CDR3 amino acids: CAWSEKQGARGEAFF. CDR3 DNA sequence: TGTGCCTGGAGTGAAAAACAGGGGGCAAGGGGTGAAGCTTTCTTT.

The V call is TRBV27, the J call TRBJ2-1; 8 positions match TRBD1. CDR3 length equals 16 residues. Looked up from germline, CDR1 is MNHEY and CDR2 is SMNVEV (reference sequence). V was pared by 0 bases and J by 9 bases, with 10 bases of the junction left unmatched. This CDR3 is CASSLSQGATSGEQFF. As DNA, the CDR3 is TGTGCCAGCAGTTTATCGCAGGGGGCGACCAGCGGTGAGCAGTTCTTC.

The chain combines TRBV5-4 with TRBJ1-1; the D gene is possibly TRBD1 (6 bases). The CDR3 totals 15 residues. Trimming pared 6 bases from V and 1 base from J, leaving 16 bases between. CDR1 SGHNT and CDR2 YYREEE come from the germline V gene (reference sequence). The CDR3 DNA reads TGTGCCAGCACCCCGAGGGGGGGCCGGAACACTGAAGCTTTCTTT. Protein sequence: CASTPRGGRNTEAFF.

The rearrangement joins TRBV2 to TRBJ1-4, with D maybe TRBD1 (5 bases). This CDR3 spans 13 amino acids. Trimming pared 4 bases from V and 10 bases from J, leaving 13 bases between. The germline V gene encodes CDR1 SNHLY and CDR2 FYNNEI. The CDR3 nucleotides are TGTGCCAGCAGTGTGGCAGACCAGGGAAAACTGTTTTTT. Its translation is CASSVADQGKLFF.

This chain uses TRBV28 with TRBJ2-2, with TRBD1 matching 10 bases. The CDR3 runs to 15 residues. Germline lookup yields CDR1 MDHEN and CDR2 SYDVKM. V dropped 6 bases and J dropped 8; count of bases not matched to a gene: 9. CDR3 DNA: TGTGCCAGCAGCCGAGGACAGGGGGTGCGGGGGGAGCTGTTTTTT. Residues: CASSRGQGVRGELFF.

This rearrangement joins TRBV7-2 to TRBJ2-5; 7 bases are shared with TRBD1. J lost 5 bases, V lost 1 base, and 7 bases had no gene match. Germline V gives CDR1 SGHTA, CDR2 FQGNSA. The CDR3 runs to 15 residues. The CDR3 nucleotides read TGTGCCAGCAGCTTAGGCACATCACAGGGGGAGACCCAGTACTTC. It translates to CASSLGTSQGETQYF.

Remarks on this clone: At one end the junction does not follow the germline gene, possibly because of a read error. The rearrangement links TRBV19 to TRBJ1-4; tentative D call: TRBD1 (5 bases). This CDR3 is built from 13 residues. Per the germline V gene, CDR1 is LNHDA and CDR2 is SQIVND (reference sequence). The CDR3 sequence is CASSPTGGEKPFF. DNA of the CDR3: TGTGCCAGTAGCCCTACCGGGGGAGAAAAACCGTTTTTT.

The rearrangement uses TRBV19 and TRBJ2-7; 8 bases are a match to TRBD1. V lost 3 bases to trimming and J lost 4 bases; unmatched junction nucleotides: 8. The CDR3 runs 15 residues. Germline loops: CDR1 LNHDA, CDR2 SQIVND (reference sequence). CDR3 residues: CASSIRQGSGYEQYF. The DNA for the CDR3 is TGTGCCAGTAGTATCCGACAGGGGAGCGGGTACGAGCAGTACTTC.

The rearrangement links TRBV7-8 to TRBJ2-1, with a tentative D call TRBD2 (6 bases). The CDR3 sequence is 17 residues long. The ends were cut back, 4 bases at V and 8 bases at J, with 24 bases in the middle. The V gene's germline CDR1 is SGHVS and CDR2 FQNEAQ. The CDR3 DNA follows: TGTGCCAGCAGCTCTACACTACCGACTAGTTTACCCGATGAGCAGTTCTTC. Translation gives CASSSTLPTSLPDEQFF.

The genes are TRBV29-1 and TRBJ1-5; the D gene is possibly TRBD1 (5 bases). Germline values: CDR1 SQVTM, CDR2 ANQGSEA. CDR3 length equals 14 residues. Deletions cut 5 bases from V and 3 bases from J, with 14 bases between. The CDR3 here is CSVIIGHYNQPQHF. The CDR3 DNA reads TGCAGCGTTATCATTGGACACTACAATCAGCCCCAGCATTTT.

The rearrangement uses TRBV4-3 and TRBJ2-7; a weak D match, TRBD1 (5 bases). Germline-derived CDR1 and CDR2 are LGHNA and YSLEER. Trimming pared 3 bases from V and 4 bases from J, leaving 10 bases between. CDR3 size: 13 residues. For the CDR3, the DNA is TGCGCCAGCAGCCAGCGGCAGGGTTACGAGCAGTACTTC. Translation gives CASSQRQGYEQYF.